These T cell receptor beta chains were read from a single sample in a study of Ad26.COV2.S vaccination and SARS-CoV-2 variants. Here immunoSEQ multiplex PCR was the method, and the copy in TCRdb shows in-frame clones only, minus some. The sample shows 300,000 to 350,000 clones, 86% of them seen only once. Source: peripheral blood, taken in a trial of Ad26.COV2.S vaccine versus placebo. All receptors derive from a person aged 18-60 years who received the Ad26.COV2.S COVID-19 vaccine or a placebo. CDR3s include the opening cysteine and the closing phenylalanine or tryptophan. The order of the fields is clone size, V gene, D gene, J gene, CDR3 protein, CDR3 DNA. The D gene is left open where the match is weak. Not every row has a clone size; where given, it reads once, few, many or a size class.

abundance: NA; v_gene: TRBV5-1; d_gene: NA; j_gene: TRBJ1-4; CDR3aa: CASSRLSGGGEKLFF; CDR3nt: TGCGCCAGCAGCCGGTTGTCCGGGGGCGGTGAAAAACTGTTTTTT
abundance: NA; v_gene: TRBV29-1; d_gene: NA; j_gene: TRBJ1-1; CDR3aa: CSVEANTEAFF; CDR3nt: TGCAGCGTTGAGGCGAACACTGAAGCTTTCTTT
abundance: NA; v_gene: TRBV15; d_gene: TRBD1; j_gene: TRBJ2-7; CDR3aa: CATSRDRDRPYEQYF; CDR3nt: TGTGCCACCAGCAGAGATCGGGACAGACCCTACGAGCAGTACTTC
abundance: NA; v_gene: TRBV7-2; d_gene: NA; j_gene: TRBJ2-3; CDR3aa: CASSLDQGDTQYF; CDR3nt: TGTGCCAGCAGCTTAGACCAGGGGGATACGCAGTATTTT
abundance: NA; v_gene: TRBV2; d_gene: TRBD1; j_gene: TRBJ1-4; CDR3aa: CASSERDRVWGDEKLFF; CDR3nt: TGTGCCAGCAGTGAGCGGGACAGGGTTTGGGGCGATGAAAAACTGTTTTTT
abundance: NA; v_gene: TRBV27; d_gene: NA; j_gene: TRBJ1-2; CDR3aa: CASSRDISYGYTF; CDR3nt: TGTGCCAGCAGTCGCGACATTAGCTATGGCTACACCTTC
abundance: NA; v_gene: TRBV20-1; d_gene: NA; j_gene: TRBJ1-1; CDR3aa: CSVGSGTEAFF; CDR3nt: TGCAGTGTAGGCTCGGGGACTGAAGCTTTCTTT
abundance: NA; v_gene: TRBV9; d_gene: TRBD2; j_gene: TRBJ2-4; CDR3aa: CASSVRGSAKNIQYF; CDR3nt: TGTGCCAGCAGCGTGCGGGGGAGCGCCAAAAACATTCAGTACTTC
abundance: NA; v_gene: TRBV29-1; d_gene: NA; j_gene: TRBJ1-2; CDR3aa: CSAGQSYGYTF; CDR3nt: TGCAGCGCCGGACAAAGCTATGGCTACACCTTC
abundance: NA; v_gene: TRBV11-2; d_gene: NA; j_gene: TRBJ2-7; CDR3aa: CASSLESGILDGEQYF; CDR3nt: TGTGCCAGCAGCTTAGAGTCGGGAATTCTGGACGGGGAGCAGTACTTC
abundance: NA; v_gene: TRBV27; d_gene: TRBD1; j_gene: TRBJ1-5; CDR3aa: CASSLRYRTGNSNQPQHF; CDR3nt: TGTGCCAGCAGTTTGCGGTACAGGACAGGAAATAGCAATCAGCCCCAGCATTTT
abundance: NA; v_gene: TRBV7-9; d_gene: NA; j_gene: TRBJ1-3; CDR3aa: CASLDSIGNTIYF; CDR3nt: TGTGCCAGTTTGGACAGCATTGGAAACACCATATATTTT
abundance: NA; v_gene: TRBV5-1; d_gene: TRBD1; j_gene: TRBJ1-4; CDR3aa: CASREVGTANEKLFF; CDR3nt: TGCGCCAGCAGGGAGGTCGGGACAGCAAATGAAAAACTGTTTTTT
abundance: NA; v_gene: TRBV6-5; d_gene: NA; j_gene: TRBJ2-7; CDR3aa: CASSPAPGRYEQYF; CDR3nt: TGTGCCAGCAGCCCCGCCCCGGGGCGCTACGAGCAGTACTTC
abundance: NA; v_gene: TRBV12-5; d_gene: NA; j_gene: TRBJ1-2; CDR3aa: CASGLVPRDRSYTF; CDR3nt: TGTGCTAGTGGTTTGGTCCCGCGAGACAGAAGCTACACCTTC
abundance: NA; v_gene: TRBV9; d_gene: TRBD1; j_gene: TRBJ2-7; CDR3aa: CASSVEGAGPYEQYF; CDR3nt: TGTGCCAGCAGCGTAGAGGGGGCAGGCCCCTACGAGCAGTACTTC
abundance: NA; v_gene: TRBV27; d_gene: NA; j_gene: TRBJ1-4; CDR3aa: CASSRLSTNEKLFF; CDR3nt: TGTGCCAGCAGTCGCTTGTCAACTAATGAAAAACTGTTTTTT
abundance: NA; v_gene: TRBV5-4; d_gene: NA; j_gene: TRBJ1-6; CDR3aa: CASSLDRSYSPLHF; CDR3nt: TGTGCCAGCAGCTTGGATAGGTCGTATTCACCCCTCCACTTT
abundance: NA; v_gene: TRBV19; d_gene: NA; j_gene: TRBJ2-4; CDR3aa: CASSRGAGAKNIQYF; CDR3nt: TGTGCCAGTAGTCGGGGGGCCGGGGCCAAAAACATTCAGTACTTC
abundance: few; v_gene: TRBV6-5; d_gene: NA; j_gene: TRBJ1-1; CDR3aa: CASSQQPGQEAFF; CDR3nt: TGTGCCAGCAGCCAACAACCGGGACAAGAAGCTTTCTTT
abundance: NA; v_gene: TRBV3-1/TRBV3-2; d_gene: TRBD2; j_gene: TRBJ2-1; CDR3aa: CASSQDSPSGEQFF; CDR3nt: TGTGCCAGCAGCCAAGACTCCCCTAGCGGTGAGCAGTTCTTC
abundance: NA; v_gene: TRBV5-1; d_gene: TRBD2; j_gene: TRBJ2-3; CDR3aa: CASSSGLAGINTDTQYF; CDR3nt: TGCGCCAGCAGCTCCGGACTAGCGGGGATAAACACAGATACGCAGTATTTT
abundance: NA; v_gene: TRBV5-8; d_gene: TRBD1; j_gene: TRBJ1-5; CDR3aa: CASSQGQGSWLSNQPQHF; CDR3nt: TGTGCCAGCAGCCAAGGACAGGGCTCCTGGCTAAGCAATCAGCCCCAGCATTTT
abundance: NA; v_gene: TRBV6-5; d_gene: TRBD1; j_gene: TRBJ1-3; CDR3aa: CASSYGTGVMDTIYF; CDR3nt: TGTGCCAGCAGTTACGGGACAGGGGTAATGGACACCATATATTTT
abundance: NA; v_gene: TRBV7-9; d_gene: NA; j_gene: TRBJ1-2; CDR3aa: CASSDVLYGYTF; CDR3nt: TGTGCCAGCAGCGACGTACTCTATGGCTACACCTTC
abundance: once; v_gene: TRBV6-2/TRBV6-3; d_gene: NA; j_gene: TRBJ1-1; CDR3aa: CASSYVEVTEAFF; CDR3nt: TGTGCCAGCAGTTACGTAGAGGTGACTGAAGCTTTCTTT
abundance: once; v_gene: TRBV5-1; d_gene: TRBD2; j_gene: TRBJ2-4; CDR3aa: CASSLDGAGVKQAKNIQYF; CDR3nt: TGCGCCAGCAGCTTGGATGGAGCGGGGGTTAAACAAGCCAAAAACATTCAGTACTTC
abundance: many; v_gene: TRBV30; d_gene: NA; j_gene: TRBJ1-1; CDR3aa: CAWSVSGDTEAFF; CDR3nt: TGTGCCTGGAGTGTCTCCGGAGACACTGAAGCTTTCTTT
abundance: NA; v_gene: TRBV5-6; d_gene: NA; j_gene: TRBJ1-6; CDR3aa: CASSFLSSYNSPLHF; CDR3nt: TGTGCCAGCAGCTTTTTAAGCTCCTATAATTCACCCCTCCACTTT
abundance: once; v_gene: TRBV29-1; d_gene: TRBD2; j_gene: TRBJ2-7; CDR3aa: CSVAPLGLAGGSYEQYF; CDR3nt: TGCAGCGTTGCCCCCCTCGGACTAGCGGGGGGCTCCTACGAGCAGTACTTC
abundance: NA; v_gene: TRBV6-6; d_gene: TRBD2; j_gene: TRBJ2-1; CDR3aa: CASRSLLAGEYNEQFF; CDR3nt: TGTGCCAGCAGATCTTTACTAGCGGGGGAGTACAATGAGCAGTTCTTC
abundance: NA; v_gene: TRBV19; d_gene: NA; j_gene: TRBJ2-5; CDR3aa: CASSNSGQETQYF; CDR3nt: TGTGCCAGTAGTAATTCAGGCCAAGAGACCCAGTACTTC
abundance: NA; v_gene: TRBV6-5; d_gene: NA; j_gene: TRBJ1-1; CDR3aa: CASSTPVGTNTEAFF; CDR3nt: TGTGCCAGCAGTACCCCGGTGGGGACGAACACTGAAGCTTTCTTT
abundance: NA; v_gene: TRBV7-9; d_gene: NA; j_gene: TRBJ1-3; CDR3aa: CASSLDSLSLFSGNTIYF; CDR3nt: TGTGCCAGCAGCTTAGACAGCCTCAGTCTTTTCTCTGGAAACACCATATATTTT